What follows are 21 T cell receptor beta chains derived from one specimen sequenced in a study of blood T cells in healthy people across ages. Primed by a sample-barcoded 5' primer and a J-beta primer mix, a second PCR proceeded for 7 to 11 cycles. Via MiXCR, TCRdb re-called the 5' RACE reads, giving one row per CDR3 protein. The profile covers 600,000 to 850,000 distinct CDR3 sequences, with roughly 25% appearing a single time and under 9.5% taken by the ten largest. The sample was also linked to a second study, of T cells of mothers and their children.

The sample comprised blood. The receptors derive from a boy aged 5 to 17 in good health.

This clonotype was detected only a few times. The chain's CDR3 is CASSQRGGNTEAFF. The CDR3, as DNA: TGTGCCAGCAGCCAAAGGGGTGGGAACACTGAAGCTTTCTTT. The V gene is TRBV3-1, the J gene TRBJ1-1, with TRBD1 as a possible D gene (5 bases). This CDR3 is 14 amino acids long. Germline V gene lookup returns CDR1 LGHDT and CDR2 YNNKEL (reference sequence). V lost 2 bases, J lost 1 base, and 8 bases lay in between.

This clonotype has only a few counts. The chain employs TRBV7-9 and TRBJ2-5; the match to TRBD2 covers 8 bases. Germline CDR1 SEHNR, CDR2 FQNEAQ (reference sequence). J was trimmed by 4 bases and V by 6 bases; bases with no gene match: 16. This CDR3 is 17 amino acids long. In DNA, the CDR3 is TGTGCCAGCAGTTCTACAGAAATAGCGGGAATAGGAGAGACCCAGTACTTC. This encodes CASSSTEIAGIGETQYF.

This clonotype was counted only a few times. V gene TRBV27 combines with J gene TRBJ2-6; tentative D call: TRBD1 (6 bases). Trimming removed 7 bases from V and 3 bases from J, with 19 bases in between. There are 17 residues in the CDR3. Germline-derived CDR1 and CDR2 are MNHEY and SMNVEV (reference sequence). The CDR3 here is CASTLDRRPGGANVLTF. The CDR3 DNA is TGTGCCAGCACCCTTGACAGGCGCCCGGGTGGGGCCAACGTCCTGACTTTC.

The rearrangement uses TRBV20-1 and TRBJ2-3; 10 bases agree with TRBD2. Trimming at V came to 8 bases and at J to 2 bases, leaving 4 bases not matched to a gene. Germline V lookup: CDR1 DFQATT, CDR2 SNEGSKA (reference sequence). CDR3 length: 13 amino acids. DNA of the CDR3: TGCAGTCTACTAGCGGGAATCACAGATACGCAGTATTTT. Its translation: CSLLAGITDTQYF.

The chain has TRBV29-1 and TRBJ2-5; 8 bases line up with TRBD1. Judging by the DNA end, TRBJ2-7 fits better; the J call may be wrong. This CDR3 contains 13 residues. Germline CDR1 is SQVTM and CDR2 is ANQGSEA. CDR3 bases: TGCAGCGTGTCAACAGGGGGAGGAAACGAGCAGTACTTC. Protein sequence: CSVSTGGGNEQYF.

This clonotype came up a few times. Here the CDR3 reads CASSQESDTQYF. As DNA, the CDR3 is TGTGCCAGCAGCCAAGAATCGGATACGCAGTATTTT. The chain links TRBV4-2 to TRBJ2-3; D gene unclear. The CDR3 runs to 12 residues. Trimming removed 0 bases from V and 6 bases from J, with 4 bases in between. Germline CDR1 is LGHNA and CDR2 is YNFKEQ.

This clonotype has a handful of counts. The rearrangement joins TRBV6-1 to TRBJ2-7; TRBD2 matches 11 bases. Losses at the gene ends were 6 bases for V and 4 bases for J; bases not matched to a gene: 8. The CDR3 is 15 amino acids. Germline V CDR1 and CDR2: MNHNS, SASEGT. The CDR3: CASSPNLAGGYEQYF. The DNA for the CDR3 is TGTGCCAGCAGCCCTAATCTAGCGGGAGGATACGAGCAGTACTTC.

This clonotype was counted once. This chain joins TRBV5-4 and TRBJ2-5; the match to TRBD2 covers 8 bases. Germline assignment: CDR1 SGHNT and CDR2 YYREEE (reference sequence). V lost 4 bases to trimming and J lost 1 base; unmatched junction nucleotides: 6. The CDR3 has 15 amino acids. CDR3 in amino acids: CASSLWSGSQETQYF. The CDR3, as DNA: TGTGCCAGCAGCCTTTGGAGCGGGAGCCAAGAGACCCAGTACTTC.

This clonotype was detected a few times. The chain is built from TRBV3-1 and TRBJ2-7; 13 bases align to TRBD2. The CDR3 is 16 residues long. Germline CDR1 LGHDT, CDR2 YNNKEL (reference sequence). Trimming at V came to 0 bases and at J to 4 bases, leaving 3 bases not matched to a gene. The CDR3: CASSQEGTSGIYEQYF. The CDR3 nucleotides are TGTGCCAGCAGCCAAGAAGGGACTAGCGGGATTTACGAGCAGTACTTC.

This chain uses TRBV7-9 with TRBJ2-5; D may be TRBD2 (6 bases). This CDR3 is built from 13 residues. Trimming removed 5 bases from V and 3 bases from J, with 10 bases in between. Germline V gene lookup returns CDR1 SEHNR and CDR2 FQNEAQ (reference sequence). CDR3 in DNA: TGTGCCAGCAGCATCAGACTAGAAGAGACCCAGTACTTC. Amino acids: CASSIRLEETQYF.

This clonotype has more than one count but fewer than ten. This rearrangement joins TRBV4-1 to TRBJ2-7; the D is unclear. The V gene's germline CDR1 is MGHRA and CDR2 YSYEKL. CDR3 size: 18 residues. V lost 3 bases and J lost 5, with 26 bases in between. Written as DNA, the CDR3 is TGCGCCAGCAGCCATCTTCCCCCGTCAGGTTCCCCCCAGAACGAGCAGTACTTC. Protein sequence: CASSHLPPSGSPQNEQYF.

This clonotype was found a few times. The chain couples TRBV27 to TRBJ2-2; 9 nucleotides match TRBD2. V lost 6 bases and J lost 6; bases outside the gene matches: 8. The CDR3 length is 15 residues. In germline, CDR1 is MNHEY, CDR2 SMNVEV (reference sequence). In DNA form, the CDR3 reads TGTGCCAGCAGATCCCTGGAGCGGGAGGCCGGGGAGCTGTTTTTT. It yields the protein CASRSLEREAGELFF.

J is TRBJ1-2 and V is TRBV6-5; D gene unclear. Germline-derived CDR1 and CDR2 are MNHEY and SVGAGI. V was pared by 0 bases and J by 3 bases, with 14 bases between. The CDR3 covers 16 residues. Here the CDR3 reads CASSYSINGDYYGYTF. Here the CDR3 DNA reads TGTGCCAGCAGTTACTCGATTAACGGAGACTACTATGGCTACACCTTC.

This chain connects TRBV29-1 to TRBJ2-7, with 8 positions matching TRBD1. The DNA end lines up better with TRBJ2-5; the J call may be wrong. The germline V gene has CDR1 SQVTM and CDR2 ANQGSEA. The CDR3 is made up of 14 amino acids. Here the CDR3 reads CSVSQTGAQETQYF. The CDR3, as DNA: TGCAGCGTCTCCCAGACAGGGGCCCAAGAGACCCAGTACTTC.

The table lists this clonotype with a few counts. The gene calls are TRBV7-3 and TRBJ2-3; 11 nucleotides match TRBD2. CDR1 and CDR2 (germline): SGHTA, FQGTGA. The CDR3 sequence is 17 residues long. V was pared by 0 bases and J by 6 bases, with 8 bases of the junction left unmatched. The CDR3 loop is CASSLTGVGTSGDTQYF. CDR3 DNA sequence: TGTGCCAGCAGCTTAACTGGTGTCGGGACTAGCGGCGATACGCAGTATTTT.

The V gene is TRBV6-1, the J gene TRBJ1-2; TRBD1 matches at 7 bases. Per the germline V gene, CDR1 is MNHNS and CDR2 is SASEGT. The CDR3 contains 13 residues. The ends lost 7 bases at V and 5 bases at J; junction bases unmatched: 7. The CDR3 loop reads CASILLRGYGYTF. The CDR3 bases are TGTGCCAGCATCCTCCTCAGGGGGTATGGCTACACCTTC.

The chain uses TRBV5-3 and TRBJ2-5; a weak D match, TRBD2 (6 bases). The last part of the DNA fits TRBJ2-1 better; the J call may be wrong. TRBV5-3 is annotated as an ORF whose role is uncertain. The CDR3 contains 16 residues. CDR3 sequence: CARSWWASVAYNEQFF. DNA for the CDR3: TGTGCCAGAAGCTGGTGGGCTAGCGTGGCCTACAATGAGCAGTTCTTC.

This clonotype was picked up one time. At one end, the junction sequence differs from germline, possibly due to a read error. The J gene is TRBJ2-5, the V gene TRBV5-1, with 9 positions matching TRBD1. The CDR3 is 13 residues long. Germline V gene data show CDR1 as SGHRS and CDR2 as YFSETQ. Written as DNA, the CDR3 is TGCGCCAGCAGCCTGGGACAGGGAGAGGCCCAGTACTTC. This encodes CASSLGQGEAQYF.

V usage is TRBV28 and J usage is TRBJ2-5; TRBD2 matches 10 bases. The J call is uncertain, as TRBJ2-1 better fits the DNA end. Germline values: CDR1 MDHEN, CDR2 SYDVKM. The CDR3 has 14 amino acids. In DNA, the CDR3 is TGTGCCAGCAGTAGGACTAGCGGTCGCGGTCGGCAGTTCTTC. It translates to CASSRTSGRGRQFF.

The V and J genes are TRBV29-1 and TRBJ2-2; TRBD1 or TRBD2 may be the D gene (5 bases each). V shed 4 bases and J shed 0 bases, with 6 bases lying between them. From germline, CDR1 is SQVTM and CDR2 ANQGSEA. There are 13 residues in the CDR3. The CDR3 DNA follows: TGCAGCGTTGTGGGGGCGAACACCGGGGAGCTGTTTTTT. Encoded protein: CSVVGANTGELFF.

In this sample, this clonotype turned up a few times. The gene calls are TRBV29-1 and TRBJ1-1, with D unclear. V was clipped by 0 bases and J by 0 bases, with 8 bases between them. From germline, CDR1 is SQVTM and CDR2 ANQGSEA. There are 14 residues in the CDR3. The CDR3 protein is CSVEESGMNTEAFF. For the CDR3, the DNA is TGCAGCGTTGAAGAGTCGGGAATGAACACTGAAGCTTTCTTT.